The clone carrying this TCR beta chain was detected only a few times. The data are from a study of follicular helper T cells after annual influenza vaccination. The overall study: Across the 2013-2014, 2014-2015 and 2015-2016 vaccination seasons, some subjects were resampled.

Some clones are missing from TCRdb's copy, which holds only in-frame ones; the method was immunoSEQ multiplex PCR. The sample holds about 12,000 clones, roughly three quarters seen once. CDR1 and CDR2 from the germline V gene are SEHNR and FQNEAQ (reference sequence). V gave up 5 bases and J gave up 7 bases; unmatched junction bases: 11. This CDR3 region has 15 residues. The time point was: 2015-2016 season, pre-vaccination. Cells are cTfh (non-naive CD4+CXCR5+PD-1+), split by ICOS and CD38 into double-positive or double-negative. This receptor was identified in an adult who received the influenza vaccine. The source was CXCR5+ CD38- circulating T follicular helper cells from blood, collected on the day of influenza vaccination. Subset: circulating Tfh, non-naive CD4+CXCR5+PD-1+ (ICOS+CD38+ or ICOS-CD38-). The rearrangement links TRBV7-9 to TRBJ1-2; TRBD1 matches at 9 bases. CDR3 sequence reads: CASSPWDRELGGYTF. CDR3 coding DNA: TGTGCCAGCAGCCCGTGGGACAGGGAACTAGGTGGCTACACCTTC.